This T cell receptor (beta chain) comes out of a study of OX40 agonist ivuxolimab in advanced cancers. Overall study context: Those treated in dose escalation had hepatocellular carcinoma, melanoma, renal cell cancer or head and neck cancer. General study findings and limits: The 0.1-3.0 mg/kg partial responders had among the lowest clonal expansion.

This clone was seen a handful of times. Its cognate antigen is unknown. Germline V gene data show CDR1 as SGDLS and CDR2 as YYNGEE. The CDR3 sequence is 14 residues long. V was pared by 0 bases and J by 7 bases, with 2 bases of the junction left unmatched. Produced via immunoSEQ multiplex PCR; TCRdb's table is partial and in-frame only. The sample has some 62,000 clones; approximately 84% are singletons. This sequence was found in an adult with an advanced solid tumor such as melanoma, head and neck, liver or kidney cancer. V usage is TRBV9 and J usage is TRBJ1-5; TRBD1 aligns across 9 bases. Sample: CD4+ or CD8+ T cells sorted from blood, taken in a trial of the OX40 agonist ivuxolimab. CDR3 in amino acids: CASSVGTGGQPQHF. Written as DNA, the CDR3 is TGTGCCAGCAGCGTAGGAACAGGGGGCCAGCCCCAGCATTTT.